Sequencing of this TCR beta chain was carried out in a study of cytomegalovirus exposure and HLA in healthy donors. Across the whole study: Across 300 to 400 genotyped donors, just over 80% landed in the Caucasian-associated ancestry cluster.

Primers for the PCR totalled 60 Vbeta and 13 Jbeta. Method: immunoSEQ multiplex PCR; TCRdb's copy keeps in-frame clones and lacks some. The sample has 100,000 to 120,000 clones, approximately 80% seen once; the top ten hold 2% to 3%. This CDR3 has 15 residues. The germline CDR1 and CDR2 sequences are SGHAT and FQNNGV. V was clipped by 5 bases and J by 1 base; unmatched bases: 5. The sample consisted of PBMCs. This chain uses TRBV11-2 with TRBJ2-7; 10 bases line up with TRBD1. This receptor was obtained from a woman aged 18-29 years in good health and CMV-seronegative. CDR3 protein: CASSDGTGESYEQYF. Here the CDR3 DNA reads TGTGCCAGCAGCGATGGGACAGGGGAGTCCTACGAGCAGTACTTC.